The clone carrying this TCR beta chain was counted a few times. These data are taken from a study of response to subunit inactivated influenza vaccine. The CDR3 totals 15 residues. Germline lookup yields CDR1 ENHRY and CDR2 SYGVKD. Trimming removed 0 bases at V and 1 base at J, with 9 bases between. TCRdb fed the RT-PCR reads into MiXCR, producing one record per CDR3 protein. The profile shows about 540,000 distinct CDR3 sequences, approximately 24% of them singletons. Separately, the same data were catalogued under a study of T cells expressing NK-cell markers. That report notes: cDNA encoding TCR beta was synthesized via 5'RACE template switching incorporating UMIs. In sorted CD3+CD56+NKG2C+, CD3+CD56+NKG2C- and CD3+CD56-NKG2C+ T cells, TCR beta repertoires were obtained. HCMV seropositivity marked seven of the eight sequenced donors; one was seronegative. There were a few donors in whom these clonotypes also led the CD3+CD56-NKG2C+ fraction.

This clonotype originated in a man in his fifties or sixties who received an inactivated influenza vaccine. The source was CD4+ T cells sorted from PBMCs, collected 11 to 12 days after vaccination. The genes are TRBV10-3 and TRBJ2-5; the D gene is possibly TRBD1 (5 bases). The CDR3 protein is CAISESLQGQETQYF. The CDR3 bases are TGTGCCATCAGTGAGTCTCTCCAGGGCCAAGAGACCCAGTACTTC.